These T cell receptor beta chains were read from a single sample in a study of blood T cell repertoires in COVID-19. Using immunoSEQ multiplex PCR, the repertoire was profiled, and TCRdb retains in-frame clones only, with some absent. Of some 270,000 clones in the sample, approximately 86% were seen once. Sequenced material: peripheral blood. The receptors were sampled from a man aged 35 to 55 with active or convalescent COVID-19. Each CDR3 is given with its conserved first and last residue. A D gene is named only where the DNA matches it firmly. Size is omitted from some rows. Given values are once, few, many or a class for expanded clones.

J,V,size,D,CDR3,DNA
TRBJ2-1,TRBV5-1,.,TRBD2,CASRPGLAGPYEQFF,TGCGCCAGCAGACCTGGACTAGCGGGGCCCTATGAGCAGTTCTTC
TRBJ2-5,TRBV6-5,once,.,CASNAGLQETQYF,TGTGCCAGCAATGCGGGCTTACAAGAGACCCAGTACTTC
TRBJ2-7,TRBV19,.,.,CASSIGSAYEQYF,TGTGCCAGTAGTATAGGTTCAGCCTACGAGCAGTACTTC
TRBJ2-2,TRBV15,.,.,CATSRDPSGELFF,TGTGCCACCAGCAGAGATCCGTCCGGGGAGCTGTTTTTT
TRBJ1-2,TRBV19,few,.,CASSIASRDPYGYTF,TGTGCCAGTAGTATCGCCAGCAGGGATCCCTATGGCTACACCTTC
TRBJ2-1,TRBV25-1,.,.,CASTSQAGGEQFF,TGTGCCAGCACTTCACAGGCCGGGGGTGAGCAGTTCTTC
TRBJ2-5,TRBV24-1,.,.,CATSDLLQGETQYF,TGTGCCACCAGTGATTTGCTACAGGGAGAGACCCAGTACTTC
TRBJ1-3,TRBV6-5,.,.,CASSYSAGLGNTIYF,TGTGCCAGCAGTTACTCCGCGGGGTTGGGAAACACCATATATTTT
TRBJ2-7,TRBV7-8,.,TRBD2,CASSRDYPYEQYF,TGTGCCAGCAGCCGGGACTATCCCTACGAGCAGTACTTC
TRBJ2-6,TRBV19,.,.,CASSMRQVGANVLTF,TGTGCCAGTAGTATGAGACAAGTTGGGGCCAACGTCCTGACTTTC
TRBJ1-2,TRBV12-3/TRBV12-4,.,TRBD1,CASSSQTGGSYTF,TGTGCCAGCAGTTCCCAGACAGGGGGCTCGTACACCTTC
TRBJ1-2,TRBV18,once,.,CASSSTEAGYTF,TGTGCCAGCTCATCGACAGAGGCTGGCTACACCTTC
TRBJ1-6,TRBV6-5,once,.,CASTVSRVVSPLHF,TGTGCCAGCACGGTGAGCAGGGTGGTTTCACCCCTCCACTTT
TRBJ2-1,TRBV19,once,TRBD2,CASSIGSGTYNEQFF,TGTGCCAGTAGTATAGGGAGCGGGACCTACAATGAGCAGTTCTTC
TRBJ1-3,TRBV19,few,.,CASIPREGRGSGNTIYF,TGTGCCAGTATCCCCAGGGAGGGAAGGGGCTCTGGAAACACCATATATTTT
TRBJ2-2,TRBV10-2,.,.,CASSRRVTGELFF,TGCGCCAGCAGTCGCAGGGTTACCGGGGAGCTGTTTTTT
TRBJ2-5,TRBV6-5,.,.,CASSYPEETQYF,TGTGCCAGCAGTTACCCCGAAGAGACCCAGTACTTC
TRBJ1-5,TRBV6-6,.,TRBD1,CASSYSTGDSNQPQHF,TGTGCCAGCAGTTACTCGACAGGGGATAGCAATCAGCCCCAGCATTTT
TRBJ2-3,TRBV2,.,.,CASSGGEGADTQYF,TGTGCCAGCAGTGGGGGGGAGGGGGCAGATACGCAGTATTTT
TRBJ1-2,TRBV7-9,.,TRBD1,CASSTWDRPTNGYTF,TGTGCCAGCAGCACCTGGGACAGGCCTACGAATGGCTACACCTTC
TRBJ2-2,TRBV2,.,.,CASRDYPNTGELFF,TGTGCCAGCAGGGACTATCCGAACACCGGGGAGCTGTTTTTT
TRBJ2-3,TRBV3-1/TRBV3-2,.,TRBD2,CASSPLAGATDTQYF,TGTGCCAGCAGCCCACTAGCGGGGGCCACAGATACGCAGTATTTT
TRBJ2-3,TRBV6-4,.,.,CASSDPAAGTDTQYF,TGTGCCAGCAGTGACCCGGCCGCGGGCACAGATACGCAGTATTTT
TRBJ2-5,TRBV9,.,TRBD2,CASSAWGGFPETQYF,TGTGCCAGCAGCGCCTGGGGGGGTTTTCCAGAGACCCAGTACTTC
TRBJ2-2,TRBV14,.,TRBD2,CASSQGLAHTGELFF,TGTGCCAGCAGCCAGGGACTAGCGCACACCGGGGAGCTGTTTTTT
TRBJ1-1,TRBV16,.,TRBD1,CASRRDRRTEAFF,TGTGCCAGCAGGCGGGACAGAAGGACTGAAGCTTTCTTT
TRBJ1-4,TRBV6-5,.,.,CASTGDRINEKLFF,TGTGCCAGCACCGGAGACAGGATCAATGAAAAACTGTTTTTT
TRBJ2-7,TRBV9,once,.,CASSVGRGGEQYF,TGTGCCAGCAGCGTAGGCCGAGGTGGCGAGCAGTACTTC
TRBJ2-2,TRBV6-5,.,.,CASSFRGGTGELFF,TGTGCCAGCAGTTTTAGGGGAGGCACCGGGGAGCTGTTTTTT
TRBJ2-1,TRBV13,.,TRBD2,CASSIPRLAGGQSSYNEQFF,TGTGCCAGCAGCATCCCTCGACTAGCGGGAGGCCAGAGCTCCTACAATGAGCAGTTCTTC
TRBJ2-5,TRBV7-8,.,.,CASSLPHEYETQYF,TGTGCCAGCAGCCTACCCCACGAGTACGAGACCCAGTACTTC
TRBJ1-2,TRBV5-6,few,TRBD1,CASSLWDRGYGYTF,TGTGCCAGCAGCTTGTGGGACAGGGGGTATGGCTACACCTTC